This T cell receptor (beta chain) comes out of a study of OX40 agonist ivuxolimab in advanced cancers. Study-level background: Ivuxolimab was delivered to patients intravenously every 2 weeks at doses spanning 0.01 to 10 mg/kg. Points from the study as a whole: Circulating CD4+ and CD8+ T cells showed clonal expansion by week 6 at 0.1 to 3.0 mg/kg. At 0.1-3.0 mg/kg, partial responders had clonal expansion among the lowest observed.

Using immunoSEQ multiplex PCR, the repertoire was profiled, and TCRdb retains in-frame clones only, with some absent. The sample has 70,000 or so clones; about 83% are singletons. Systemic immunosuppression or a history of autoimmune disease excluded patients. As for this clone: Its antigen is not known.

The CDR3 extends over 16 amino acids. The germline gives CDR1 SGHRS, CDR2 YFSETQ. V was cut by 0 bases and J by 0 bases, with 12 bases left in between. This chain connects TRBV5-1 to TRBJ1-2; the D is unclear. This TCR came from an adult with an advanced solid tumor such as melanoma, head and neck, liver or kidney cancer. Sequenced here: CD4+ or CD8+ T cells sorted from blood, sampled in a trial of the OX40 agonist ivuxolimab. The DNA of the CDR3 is TGCGCCAGCAGCTTGGACGGGTCAGGAGCTAACTATGGCTACACCTTC. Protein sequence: CASSLDGSGANYGYTF.